The 10 T cell receptor beta chains given below trace back to one sample, sequenced in a study of blood T cell repertoires in COVID-19. Sequencing was performed with immunoSEQ multiplex PCR; in TCRdb, only in-frame clones are kept and a portion is missing. This sample has some 110,000 clones, with about 79% found just once. Sample: peripheral blood. These receptors came from a woman in her sixties or seventies with acute or convalescent COVID-19.

The J gene is TRBJ2-3, the V gene TRBV25-1; D may be TRBD1 (7 bases). The CDR3 length is 16 residues. V lost 6 bases and J 0 bases, leaving 16 bases between the germline ends. The germline V gene has CDR1 MGHDK and CDR2 SYGVNS. CDR3 amino acids: CASSELQGTSTDTQYF. The DNA of the CDR3 is TGTGCCAGCAGCGAACTACAGGGGACTAGCACAGATACGCAGTATTTT.

The J gene is TRBJ2-2, the V gene TRBV27; D gene unclear. Germline V CDR1 and CDR2: MNHEY, SMNVEV (reference sequence). This CDR3 is built from 15 residues. The V gene lost 5 bases and the J gene lost 0 bases, with 10 bases spanning the gap. The CDR3 spells CASSREYANTGELFF. In nucleotides, the CDR3 is TGTGCCAGCAGTCGCGAATACGCGAACACCGGGGAGCTGTTTTTT.

This chain connects TRBV29-1 to TRBJ1-1, with a tentative D call TRBD1 (5 bases). V was shortened by 6 bases and J by 4 bases, with 15 bases between the two germline ends. The CDR3 consists of 13 residues. Germline CDR1 SQVTM, CDR2 ANQGSEA. For the CDR3, the DNA is TGCAGCGTCGCCCGCAGGGAGGGCACTGAAGCTTTCTTT. It specifies CSVARREGTEAFF.

The V gene is TRBV6-1, the J gene TRBJ1-5; a possible D gene is TRBD1 (5 bases). Germline V gene data show CDR1 as MNHNS and CDR2 as SASEGT. Trimming left V 2 bases short and J 0 bases short, with 11 bases between. CDR3 size: 16 residues. The CDR3 DNA follows: TGTGCCAGCAGTGAACCGACAGTATATAGCAATCAGCCCCAGCATTTT. It encodes CASSEPTVYSNQPQHF.

This clone was seen a few times. The rearrangement joins TRBV6-1 to TRBJ1-1; D not resolved. V gave up 3 bases and J gave up 5 bases, with 7 bases separating them. The CDR3 consists of 12 residues. The V gene's germline CDR1 is MNHNS and CDR2 SASEGT. CDR3 coding DNA: TGTGCCAGCAGTGAGCGTTGGACTGAAGCTTTCTTT. Translation: CASSERWTEAFF.

This chain connects TRBV24-1 to TRBJ1-1; TRBD1 is a possible D gene (6 bases). The CDR3 consists of 13 residues. V was cut by 7 bases and J by 2 bases, with 10 bases left in between. Germline CDR1 is KGHDR and CDR2 is SFDVKD. CDR3 region: CATRDSINTEAFF. The CDR3 DNA is TGTGCCACCAGGGACAGCATTAACACTGAAGCTTTCTTT.

The genes are TRBV6-4 and TRBJ1-2; D may be TRBD1 (6 bases). CDR3 length: 16 residues. The ends were cut back, 4 bases at V and 7 bases at J, with 22 bases in the middle. Germline loops: CDR1 MRHNA, CDR2 SNTAGT. The CDR3 is CASSATNRDRFSGYTF. The DNA for the CDR3 is TGTGCCAGCAGTGCAACCAACAGGGATCGGTTCAGTGGCTACACCTTC.

The V and J genes are TRBV30 and TRBJ1-1, with D possibly being TRBD1 (5 bases). CDR3 length: 12 amino acids. V lost 8 bases and J lost 9, with 19 bases in between. Germline loops: CDR1 GTSNPN, CDR2 SVGIG (reference sequence). The CDR3 sequence: CAGVVGEVQAFF. For the CDR3, the DNA is TGTGCCGGCGTTGTGGGGGAGGTCCAAGCTTTCTTT.

This clone was counted a single time. The chain combines TRBV6-2 or TRBV6-3 with TRBJ1-1; 7 bases align to TRBD1. V lost 2 bases to trimming and J lost 5 bases; unmatched junction nucleotides: 2. There are 13 residues in the CDR3. The V gene's germline CDR1 is MNHEY and CDR2 SVGEGT. CDR3 sequence: CASSYLTGTEAFF. The CDR3, as DNA: TGTGCCAGCAGTTACCTGACAGGGACTGAAGCTTTCTTT.

The chain recombines TRBV30 with TRBJ1-1; TRBD1 might be the D (5 bases). Germline V gene data show CDR1 as GTSNPN and CDR2 as SVGIG (reference sequence). V was trimmed by 2 bases and J by 2 bases, leaving 12 bases between them. The CDR3 has 14 amino acids. DNA for the CDR3: TGTGCCTGGAGTAAACAGGCAGCTAACACTGAAGCTTTCTTT. It yields the protein CAWSKQAANTEAFF.